The 20 T cell receptor beta chains below come from one sample, sequenced in a study of Graves' ophthalmopathy and Graves' hyperthyroidism. For repertoire sequencing, the TCR beta CDR3 regions were amplified from RNA transcripts. The workflow started with a first-round RT-PCR run with HTBI primers and then moved on to a second-round multiplex PCR. TCRdb itself ran the multiplex PCR reads through MiXCR, one entry per CDR3 protein. The sample includes around 400,000 distinct CDR3 sequences, roughly 20% seen only once; the top ten take more than 2.5%. Sequenced sample: peripheral blood. Every receptor here comes from a woman aged 18-35 years with stable Graves' hyperthyroidism.

The V call is TRBV24-1, the J call TRBJ2-5; 9 bases match TRBD1. V lost 0 bases and J lost 3; bases outside the gene matches: 4. The CDR3 loop spans 16 amino acids. Germline CDR1 is KGHDR and CDR2 is SFDVKD. CDR3: CATSDLMGQGKETQYF. Written as DNA, the CDR3 is TGTGCCACCAGTGATTTGATGGGACAGGGTAAAGAGACCCAGTACTTC.

This clonotype was seen only a few times. The J gene is TRBJ2-5, the V gene TRBV28; no clear D gene. Trimming pared 1 base from V and 7 bases from J, leaving 7 bases between. Germline CDR1 reads MDHEN; CDR2 reads SYDVKM. The CDR3 has 12 amino acids. The CDR3 bases are TGTGCCAGCAGTTTATTAGAGAGGACCCAGTACTTC. It specifies CASSLLERTQYF. Together with reference TRBV28 and TRBJ2-5, the CDR3 gives the full variable domain: DVKVTQSSRYLVKRTGEKVFLECVQDMDHENMFWYRQDPGLGLRLIYFSYDVKMKEKGDIPEGYSVSREKKERFSLILESASTNQTSMYLCASSLLERTQYFGPGTRLLVL.

This clonotype was counted ten times or more. V and J are TRBV20-1 and TRBJ2-7; D not certain. The CDR3 consists of 13 residues. Looked up from germline, CDR1 is DFQATT and CDR2 is SNEGSKA (reference sequence). V lost 4 bases, J lost 7 bases, and 17 bases lay in between. The CDR3: CSAIDGPFGEQYF. CDR3 sequence (DNA): TGCAGTGCTATCGACGGACCCTTCGGGGAGCAGTACTTC.

The V call is TRBV27, the J call TRBJ1-1; D perhaps matches TRBD1 (6 bases). Germline assignment: CDR1 MNHEY and CDR2 SMNVEV (reference sequence). V lost 3 bases and J lost 7, with 18 bases in between. This CDR3 contains 15 residues. The CDR3 spells CASSFVGGAGREAFF. For the CDR3, the DNA is TGTGCCAGCAGTTTTGTGGGGGGCGCCGGCCGTGAAGCTTTCTTT.

V and J are TRBV3-1 and TRBJ2-1, with 10 bases fitting TRBD2. V was pared by 0 bases and J by 5 bases, with 7 bases of the junction left unmatched. Germline V CDR1 and CDR2: LGHDT, YNNKEL (reference sequence). The CDR3 has 17 amino acids. This CDR3 is CASSQDRSLAGDNEQFF. The CDR3 DNA is TGTGCCAGCAGCCAAGATCGGTCGCTAGCGGGAGACAATGAGCAGTTCTTC.

This clonotype was detected ten times or more. CDR3 nucleotide sequence: TGTGCCACCAGTGAGTCGACAGGTGCCGTTGGCGGCTACACCTTC. Its translation: CATSESTGAVGGYTF. This rearrangement joins TRBV24-1 to TRBJ1-2; D may be TRBD1 (6 bases). CDR1 is KGHDR and CDR2 is SFDVKD in the germline V gene. This CDR3 contains 15 residues. Trimming shortened V by 4 bases and J by 8 bases, and 19 bases separated the two germline ends.

In this sample, this clonotype turned up many times. V gene TRBV4-2 combines with J gene TRBJ2-5, with a weak D call TRBD1 (5 bases). Germline CDR1 LGHNA, CDR2 YNFKEQ. The CDR3 runs 16 residues. V lost 1 base and J lost 0, with 12 bases in between. The CDR3 spells CASSQAIRQNQETQYF. The CDR3 DNA is TGTGCCAGCAGCCAAGCCATCAGACAGAACCAAGAGACCCAGTACTTC.

This clonotype was seen at least ten times. The chain has TRBV6-5 and TRBJ2-2; TRBD1 might be the D (5 bases). The CDR3 consists of 16 residues. Germline assignment: CDR1 MNHEY and CDR2 SVGAGI. V lost 4 bases, J lost 1 base, and 13 bases lay in between. The CDR3: CASSFRTIKNTGELFF. CDR3 in DNA: TGTGCCAGCAGTTTCCGGACAATCAAGAACACCGGGGAGCTGTTTTTT.

At least ten counts were recorded for this clonotype. The chain employs TRBV6-2 or TRBV6-3 and TRBJ2-2; 7 nucleotides line up with TRBD2. J gave up 1 base and V 5 bases, and 4 bases lay outside the gene matches. Germline V lookup: CDR1 MNHEY, CDR2 SVGEGT. CDR3 size: 15 residues. CDR3 region: CASSPSSGNTGELFF. The CDR3 nucleotides read TGTGCCAGCAGTCCATCTAGCGGGAACACCGGGGAGCTGTTTTTT.

This clonotype was seen many times. The chain's CDR3 is CASTPGTKETQYF. The CDR3 DNA is TGTGCCAGCACACCCGGGACTAAAGAGACCCAGTACTTC. The V and J genes are TRBV12-3 or TRBV12-4 and TRBJ2-5; 7 positions agree with TRBD2. The CDR3 extends over 13 amino acids. J was trimmed by 3 bases and V by 7 bases; bases with no gene match: 5.

Many counts were recorded for this clonotype. The chain couples TRBV13 to TRBJ2-7, with D possibly TRBD2 on 5 matching bases. The germline CDR1 and CDR2 sequences are PRHDT and FYEKMQ (reference sequence). CDR3 size: 14 residues. Trimming took off 6 bases at V and 2 bases at J, with 14 bases between the two ends. The CDR3 loop reads CASSYSVSAYEQYF. CDR3 nucleotides: TGTGCCAGCAGTTATAGCGTTAGTGCCTACGAGCAGTACTTC. Complete variable domain (other parts from reference TRBV13 and TRBJ2-7): AAGVIQSPRHLIKEKRETATLKCYPIPRHDTVYWYQQGPGQDPQFLISFYEKMQSDKGSIPDRFSAQQFSDYHSELNMSSLELGDSALYFCASSYSVSAYEQYFGPGTRLTVT.

This clonotype was detected only once. The chain uses TRBV7-2 and TRBJ2-7; 7 positions match TRBD1. Unmatched junction bases numbered 6, after V lost 1 base and J lost 6 bases. This CDR3 is built from 14 residues. Germline CDR1 SGHTA, CDR2 FQGNSA. In DNA form, the CDR3 reads TGTGCCAGCAGCTTAGATTGGACAGGAACCGAGCAGTACTTC. Its protein product is CASSLDWTGTEQYF.

On this clonotype: The junction differs from germline at one of its ends, possibly a read error. The J gene is TRBJ2-7, the V gene TRBV13, with 8 bases matching TRBD2. The CDR3 has 15 residues. Germline V gives CDR1 PRHDT, CDR2 FYEKMQ (reference sequence). CDR3 nucleotide sequence: TGTACCAGCAGCTCAGGACTAGCTGATAGTTACGAGCAGTACTTC. Translation gives CTSSSGLADSYEQYF.

This clonotype was seen ten or more times. The V gene is TRBV7-2, the J gene TRBJ1-5; no clear D. V was shortened by 5 bases and J by 9 bases, with 20 bases between the two germline ends. Germline V CDR1 and CDR2: SGHTA, FQGNSA. This CDR3 is built from 15 residues. The chain's CDR3 is CASSPYPEAPWPQHF. In DNA, the CDR3 is TGTGCCAGCAGCCCCTACCCGGAGGCGCCCTGGCCCCAGCATTTT.

Only a few counts were recorded for this clonotype. The rearrangement uses TRBV4-2 and TRBJ2-5, with D possibly matching TRBD1 (6 bases). Looked up from germline, CDR1 is LGHNA and CDR2 is YNFKEQ. The CDR3 totals 15 residues. V was shortened by 4 bases and J by 3 bases, with 15 bases between the two germline ends. CDR3 sequence: CASSLRQVLEETQYF. The CDR3 DNA reads as TGTGCCAGCAGCCTAAGACAGGTTCTGGAAGAGACCCAGTACTTC.

This clonotype was recorded at least ten times. The chain employs TRBV12-3 or TRBV12-4 and TRBJ2-7, with D hard to call. V dropped 1 base and J dropped 6 bases, with 7 bases sitting between them. The CDR3 loop spans 12 amino acids. CDR3 coding DNA: TGTGCCAGCAGTTTAGTTTTGGGCGAGCAGTACTTC. It codes for CASSLVLGEQYF.

The table lists this clonotype with many counts. This sequence joins TRBV19 and TRBJ1-2; 11 bases agree with TRBD1. With V trimmed by 9 bases and J by 6 bases, 9 bases remained unmatched. Germline CDR1 LNHDA, CDR2 SQIVND (reference sequence). The CDR3 extends over 14 amino acids. The CDR3 DNA reads as TGTGCCAGCCAAGGGACAGGGGGTATGAATGGCTACACCTTC. It yields the protein CASQGTGGMNGYTF.

Here the CDR3 reads CASRGQASGGVQYF. In DNA form, the CDR3 reads TGTGCCAGCAGGGGACAGGCGAGTGGGGGGGTCCAGTACTTC. The V call is TRBV6-1, the J call TRBJ2-5; TRBD1 might be the D (8 bases). V lost 6 bases and J lost 10, with 21 bases in between. Germline assignment: CDR1 MNHNS and CDR2 SASEGT. CDR3 length: 14 residues.

This clonotype has ten or more counts. The V gene is TRBV6-5, the J gene TRBJ2-7, with D tentatively TRBD1 or TRBD2 (6 bases each). V shed 0 bases and J shed 4 bases, with 10 bases lying between them. The CDR3 consists of 14 residues. The germline CDR1 and CDR2 sequences are MNHEY and SVGAGI. The CDR3 here is CASSYSGGWYEQYF. CDR3 nucleotides: TGTGCCAGCAGTTACTCGGGGGGCTGGTACGAGCAGTACTTC.

This clonotype came up many times. This rearrangement joins TRBV12-3 or TRBV12-4 to TRBJ2-7, with a weak D call TRBD2 (5 bases). The CDR3 has 16 residues. The V and J ends lost 7 bases and 6 bases respectively, with 25 bases between them. The CDR3 spells CASTLGERRVLGEQYF. CDR3 nucleotides: TGTGCCAGCACCCTCGGGGAGCGTAGGGTGTTGGGCGAGCAGTACTTC.